This T cell receptor (beta chain) appears in the sequencing data of a study of T cell clones after liver transplantation. Study-wide context: Blood was drawn pre-transplant, before withdrawal, and after full or failed withdrawal.

Germline V gives CDR1 LGHNT, CDR2 FRNRAP. The ends lost 5 bases at V and 8 bases at J; junction bases unmatched: 9. This CDR3 has 14 residues. Unstimulated PBMCs were sorted into CD3+CD4+ and CD3+CD8+ populations. Study results and limitations: These preliminary findings come from unstandardized post-transplant sampling times. In most of the 8 subjects, circulating graft-donor-reactive CD4 TCRbeta sequences fell significantly after transplant.

This table comes from immunoSEQ multiplex PCR, and its TCRdb copy is limited to in-frame clones, with some not included. The sample lists about 51,000 clones, roughly 90% occurring once. This clone was observed a handful of times. The antigen remains undetermined. The sequenced sample was CD8+ T cells from blood, obtained 12 months after liver transplant. The source of this sequence is a human patient who received a liver transplant. Some of the T cells might come from the graft donor. The chain employs TRBV12-5 and TRBJ1-2; 9 bases fit TRBD1. The CDR3 is CASGTTGGAGGYTF. The CDR3 region has the DNA TGTGCTAGTGGTACCACAGGGGGCGCGGGCGGCTACACCTTC.